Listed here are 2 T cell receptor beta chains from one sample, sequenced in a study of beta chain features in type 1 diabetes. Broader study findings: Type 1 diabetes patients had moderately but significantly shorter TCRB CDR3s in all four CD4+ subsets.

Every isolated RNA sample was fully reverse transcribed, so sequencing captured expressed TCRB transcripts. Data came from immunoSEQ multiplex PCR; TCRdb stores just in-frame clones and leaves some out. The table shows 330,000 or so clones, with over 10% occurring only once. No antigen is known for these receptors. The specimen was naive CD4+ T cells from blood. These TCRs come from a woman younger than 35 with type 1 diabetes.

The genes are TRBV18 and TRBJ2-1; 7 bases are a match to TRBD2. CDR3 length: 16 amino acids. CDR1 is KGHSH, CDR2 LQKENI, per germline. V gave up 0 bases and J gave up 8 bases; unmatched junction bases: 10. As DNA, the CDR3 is TGTGCCAGCTCACCACCGTGGGCGGGAGAGGGAGATGAGCAGTTCTTC. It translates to CASSPPWAGEGDEQFF.

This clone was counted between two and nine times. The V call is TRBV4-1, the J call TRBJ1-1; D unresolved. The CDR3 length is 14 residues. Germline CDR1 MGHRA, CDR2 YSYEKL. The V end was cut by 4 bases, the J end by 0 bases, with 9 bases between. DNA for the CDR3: TGCGCCAGCAGCCCCTCGGGTGTGAACACTGAAGCTTTCTTT. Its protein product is CASSPSGVNTEAFF.